A single sample is the source of the 20 T cell receptor beta chains below, sequenced in a study of T cell changes during pregnancy in multiple sclerosis. The repertoire was sequenced with immunoSEQ multiplex PCR; TCRdb's copy has only in-frame clones and lacks some. The table records around 30,000 clones, about nine tenths of them present only once. The sample in question was CD8+ T cells from peripheral blood mononuclear cells, obtained in the second trimester of pregnancy. These receptors originate from a female donor with multiple sclerosis, enrolled in a pregnancy study.

The chain is built from TRBV13 and TRBJ2-1; 8 positions agree with TRBD2. The ends lost 4 bases at V and 4 bases at J; junction bases unmatched: 6. This CDR3 is built from 15 residues. Germline V gene sequence: CDR1 PRHDT, CDR2 FYEKMQ (reference sequence). CDR3 loop: CASSSGTRDYNEQFF. In nucleotides, the CDR3 is TGTGCCAGCAGCTCCGGGACTAGAGATTACAATGAGCAGTTCTTC.

The genes are TRBV4-1 and TRBJ1-1; 8 bases are shared with TRBD1. The CDR3 covers 16 residues. V gave up 5 bases and J gave up 0 bases; unmatched junction bases: 8. Germline-derived CDR1 and CDR2 are MGHRA and YSYEKL. The CDR3 is CASSVRTGPMNTEAFF. The CDR3 coding sequence is TGCGCCAGCAGCGTGAGGACAGGGCCCATGAACACTGAAGCTTTCTTT.

The chain employs TRBV29-1 and TRBJ2-2, with a possible D match to TRBD2 (6 bases). The germline CDR1 and CDR2 sequences are SQVTM and ANQGSEA. Between the trimmed V and J ends, which lost 3 bases and 3 bases, there was a span of 8 bases. The CDR3 consists of 13 residues. The CDR3 region has the DNA TGCAGCGTTGAGCGGGACGACACCGGGGAGCTGTTTTTT. Protein sequence: CSVERDDTGELFF.

The J gene is TRBJ2-7, the V gene TRBV4-2; 9 bases align to TRBD1. In germline, CDR1 is LGHNA, CDR2 YNFKEQ. V trimming: 3 bases; J trimming: 0 bases; junction bases outside the gene matches: 3. There are 15 residues in the CDR3. The CDR3, as DNA: TGTGCCAGCAGCCAGGGACAGGGACTCTCCTACGAGCAGTACTTC. Translating it yields CASSQGQGLSYEQYF.

This clone was seen a few times. The chain employs TRBV6-4 and TRBJ2-1, with TRBD1 identical over 7 bases. CDR3 length: 15 amino acids. Trimming removed 2 bases from V and 6 bases from J; junction bases left unmatched: 7. CDR1 and CDR2 from the germline V gene are MRHNA and SNTAGT. The CDR3 bases are TGTGCCAGCAGTGACAGGGACAGCGGAGGCAATGAGCAGTTCTTC. It is translated as CASSDRDSGGNEQFF.

The chain couples TRBV2 to TRBJ1-5, with D possibly TRBD1 on 6 matching bases. Germline V gene sequence: CDR1 SNHLY, CDR2 FYNNEI. The ends were cut back, 8 bases at V and 3 bases at J, with 11 bases in the middle. The length of the CDR3 is 13 residues. The CDR3 nucleotides read TGTGCCAGCGAAGGGGGACACAATCAGCCCCAGCATTTT. This encodes CASEGGHNQPQHF. The variable domain in full, completed from reference TRBV2 and TRBJ1-5, reads EPEVTQTPSHQVTQMGQEVILRCVPISNHLYFYWYRQILGQKVEFLVSFYNNEISEKSEIFDDQFSVERPDGSNFTLKIRSTKLEDSAMYFCASEGGHNQPQHFGDGTRLSIL.

This chain links TRBV16 with TRBJ2-7, with 8 positions matching TRBD2. Germline assignment: CDR1 KGHSY and CDR2 FQNENV. J lost 2 bases, V lost 8 bases, and 8 bases had no gene match. The CDR3 length is 14 residues. In DNA, the CDR3 is TGTGCCAGCGCGCCCGGCGGGGGGCCCTACGAGCAGTACTTC. It translates to CASAPGGGPYEQYF.

This clone showed up just once. The rearrangement links TRBV29-1 to TRBJ2-7, with 9 positions matching TRBD1. V trimming: 6 bases; J trimming: 3 bases; junction bases outside the gene matches: 6. The CDR3 length is 13 residues. Per germline, CDR1 SQVTM and CDR2 ANQGSEA. CDR3 in amino acids: CSVPGQGSYEQYF. CDR3 DNA sequence: TGCAGCGTGCCGGGACAGGGAAGCTACGAGCAGTACTTC.

V and J are TRBV27 and TRBJ2-7, with 7 bases lining up with TRBD1. Trimming cost V 2 bases and J 6 bases; bases outside gene matches: 1. The CDR3 has 12 amino acids. The germline V gene encodes CDR1 MNHEY and CDR2 SMNVEV (reference sequence). CDR3 nucleotides: TGTGCCAGCAGTTTACCAGGGGGCGAGCAGTACTTC. This sequence encodes CASSLPGGEQYF.

J is TRBJ2-4 and V is TRBV7-3, with TRBD1 matching over 8 bases. Germline trimming cut 4 bases from V and 9 bases from J; bases unmatched to any gene: 5. From germline, CDR1 is SGHTA and CDR2 FQGTGA. The CDR3 has 13 amino acids. The CDR3 region has the DNA TGTGCCAGCAGCTCCGGACAGGGCATCATTCAGTACTTC. Encoded protein: CASSSGQGIIQYF.

The gene calls are TRBV5-1 and TRBJ1-2, with 7 positions matching TRBD1. V lost 1 base to trimming and J lost 8 bases; unmatched junction nucleotides: 8. This CDR3 has 14 residues. From germline, CDR1 is SGHRS and CDR2 YFSETQ. CDR3 sequence: CASSLTTGISGYTF. CDR3 in DNA: TGCGCCAGCAGCTTGACGACAGGGATATCGGGCTACACCTTC.

The J gene is TRBJ2-2, the V gene TRBV7-2; D remains ambiguous. Looked up from germline, CDR1 is SGHTA and CDR2 is FQGNSA. Trimming took off 5 bases at V and 5 bases at J, with 15 bases between the two ends. The CDR3 totals 15 residues. CDR3 residues: CASSPARLGTGELFF. In DNA, the CDR3 is TGTGCCAGCAGCCCAGCTAGATTAGGTACCGGGGAGCTGTTTTTT.

The chain joins TRBV7-9 to TRBJ1-2; 7 bases agree with TRBD1. CDR3 length: 14 amino acids. V shed 1 base, J shed 3 bases, and the junction held 2 bases outside the gene matches. The germline V gene encodes CDR1 SEHNR and CDR2 FQNEAQ (reference sequence). CDR3 loop: CASSLEGAYYGYTF. DNA of the CDR3: TGTGCCAGCAGCTTAGAGGGGGCTTACTATGGCTACACCTTC. The full variable domain, with the rest looked up from reference TRBV7-9 and TRBJ1-2, is DTGVSQNPRHKITKRGQNVTFRCDPISEHNRLYWYRQTLGQGPEFLTYFQNEAQLEKSRLLSDRFSAERPKGSFSTLEIQRTEQGDSAMYLCASSLEGAYYGYTFGSGTRLTVV.

The V gene is TRBV18, the J gene TRBJ2-2; 10 nucleotides match TRBD2. V was clipped by 4 bases and J by 7 bases; unmatched bases: 15. The CDR3 extends over 18 amino acids. Germline assignment: CDR1 KGHSH and CDR2 LQKENI. CDR3 protein: CASSLGASGSPMSGELFF. As DNA, the CDR3 is TGTGCCAGCTCACTGGGGGCTAGCGGGAGCCCCATGAGCGGGGAGCTGTTTTTT.

The chain couples TRBV6-5 to TRBJ2-2; TRBD2 matches 13 bases. From germline, CDR1 is MNHEY and CDR2 SVGAGI. There are 15 residues in the CDR3. After removal of 2 bases from V and 6 bases from J, the junction contained 0 bases not matched to a gene. The CDR3 DNA reads TGTGCCAGCAGTTACACTAGCGGGAGGGCCGGGGAGCTGTTTTTT. Translating gives CASSYTSGRAGELFF.

On this clone itself: At one of its ends the junction is not consistent with the germline gene, which may arise from a read error. The chain carries TRBV7-7 and TRBJ2-3, with 7 positions matching TRBD2. The CDR3 has 14 residues. Germline lookup yields CDR1 SSHAT and CDR2 FNYEAQ (reference sequence). The CDR3: CASSLSGTSDTQYF. In nucleotides, the CDR3 is TGTGCTAGCAGCTTGAGCGGGACTTCAGATACGCAGTATTTT.

This clone has just a few counts. The chain uses TRBV14 and TRBJ2-5; D ambiguous. Per the germline V gene, CDR1 is SGHDN and CDR2 is FVKESK. V was cut by 1 base and J by 7 bases, with 4 bases left in between. The CDR3 sequence is 11 residues long. This CDR3 is CASSQGRTQYF. CDR3 nucleotides: TGTGCCAGCAGCCAAGGTCGGACCCAGTACTTC. Full variable domain (outside the CDR3, taken from reference TRBV14 and TRBJ2-5): EAGVTQFPSHSVIEKGQTVTLRCDPISGHDNLYWYRRVMGKEIKFLLHFVKESKQDESGMPNNRFLAERTGGTYSTLKVQPAELEDSGVYFCASSQGRTQYFGPGTRLLVL.

CDR3 DNA: TGCGCCAGCAGCCCCGGACTGGCGAACTATGGCTACACCTTC. Translating gives CASSPGLANYGYTF. V is TRBV4-3 and J is TRBJ1-2; D unresolved. There are 14 residues in the CDR3. With 4 bases removed from V and 2 bases from J, the gap between germline ends came to 11 bases. Germline CDR1 reads LGHNA; CDR2 reads YSLEER.

The V gene is TRBV9, the J gene TRBJ1-2, with 7 bases that match TRBD1. Germline CDR1 reads SGDLS; CDR2 reads YYNGEE. The CDR3 has 15 residues. V dropped 0 bases and J dropped 8; count of bases not matched to a gene: 10. The CDR3 region is CASSVGLGGPGGYTF. DNA for the CDR3: TGTGCCAGCAGCGTAGGTTTAGGGGGCCCGGGGGGCTACACCTTC.

The chain employs TRBV7-2 and TRBJ2-3; 12 nucleotides line up with TRBD2. The J segment lost 3 bases and the V segment lost 1 base, leaving 8 bases of the junction unmatched. CDR1 and CDR2 from the germline V gene are SGHTA and FQGNSA. The CDR3 loop spans 18 amino acids. In DNA form, the CDR3 reads TGTGCCAGCAGCTTAGTCACGGGACTAGCGGGTTCGACAGATACGCAGTATTTT. Translated: CASSLVTGLAGSTDTQYF.